These T cell receptor beta chains were read from a single sample in a study of T cell repertoires in cytomegalovirus infection. TCRdb re-analysed the reads in MiXCR, keeping a single row per CDR3 protein. The sample includes some 940,000 distinct CDR3 sequences, about a third of them seen just once. Their antigens are not known. The sequencing used cultured CD8+ T cells from PBMCs, collected from culture after CMV antigen stimulation. These receptors all come from a human donor in good health (CMV status not recorded). Some clones in this sample may be carry-over from other donors' samples. CDR3s include the opening cysteine and the closing phenylalanine or tryptophan.

v_gene | CDR3aa
TRBV19 | CASSIVGQGFYEQYF
TRBV4-3 | CASSQDPNGQHYNEQFF
TRBV24-1 | CATSDPDLNYGYTF
TRBV27 | CASSWGQRGQPQHF
TRBV7-9 | CASSLAVGQEQFF
TRBV15 | CATSGGDTGELFF
TRBV7-9 | CASSLVQGRAEAFF
TRBV7-2 | CASSLTGGGLAGAIPYNEQFF
TRBV4-1 | CASSQERITRGDTDTQYF
TRBV6-2/TRBV6-3 | CASTYAQSSYNEQFF